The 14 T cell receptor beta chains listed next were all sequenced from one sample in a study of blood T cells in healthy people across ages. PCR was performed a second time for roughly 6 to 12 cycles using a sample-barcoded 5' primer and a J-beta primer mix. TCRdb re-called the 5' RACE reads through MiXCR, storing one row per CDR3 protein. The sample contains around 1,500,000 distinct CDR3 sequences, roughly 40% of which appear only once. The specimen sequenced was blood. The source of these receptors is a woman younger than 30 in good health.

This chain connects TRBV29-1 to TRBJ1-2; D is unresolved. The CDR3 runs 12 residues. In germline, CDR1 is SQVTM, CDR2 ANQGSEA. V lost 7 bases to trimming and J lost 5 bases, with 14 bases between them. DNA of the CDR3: TGCAGCGCCAGCTACGACGCGTATGGCTACACCTTC. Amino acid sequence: CSASYDAYGYTF.

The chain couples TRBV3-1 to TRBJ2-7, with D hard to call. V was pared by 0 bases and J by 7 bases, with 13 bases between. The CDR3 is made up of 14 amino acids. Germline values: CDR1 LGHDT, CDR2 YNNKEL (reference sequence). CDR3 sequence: CASSQDSVQPEQYF. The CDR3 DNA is TGTGCCAGCAGCCAAGATTCCGTCCAGCCTGAGCAGTACTTC.

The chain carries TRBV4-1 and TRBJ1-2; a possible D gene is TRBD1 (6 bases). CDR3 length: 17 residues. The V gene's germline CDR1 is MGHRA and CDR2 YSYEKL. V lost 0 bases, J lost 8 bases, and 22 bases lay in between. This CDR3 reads CASSQDRLVAGDDGYTF. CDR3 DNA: TGCGCCAGCAGCCAAGATCGACTCGTGGCAGGGGATGACGGCTACACCTTC.

CDR3 sequence (DNA): TGTGCCAGCAGTAAGACTAGAGGACAAGAGACCCAGTACTTC. Translated, it gives CASSKTRGQETQYF. This chain joins TRBV2 and TRBJ2-5; D possibly corresponds to TRBD2 (6 bases). The V and J ends lost 5 bases and 2 bases respectively, with 12 bases between them. The CDR3 totals 14 residues. Germline lookup yields CDR1 SNHLY and CDR2 FYNNEI.

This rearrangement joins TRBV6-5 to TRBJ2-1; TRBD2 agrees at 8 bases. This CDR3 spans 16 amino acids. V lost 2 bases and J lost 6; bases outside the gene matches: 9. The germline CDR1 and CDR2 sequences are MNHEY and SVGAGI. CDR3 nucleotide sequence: TGTGCCAGCAGTTACCTGCTAGCGGGCCTGGGCAATGAGCAGTTCTTC. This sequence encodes CASSYLLAGLGNEQFF.

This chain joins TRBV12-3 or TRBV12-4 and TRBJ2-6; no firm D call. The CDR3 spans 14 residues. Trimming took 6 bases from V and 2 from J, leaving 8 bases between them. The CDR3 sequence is CASSREAGANVLTF. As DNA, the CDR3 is TGTGCCAGCAGCCGAGAGGCTGGGGCCAACGTCCTGACTTTC.

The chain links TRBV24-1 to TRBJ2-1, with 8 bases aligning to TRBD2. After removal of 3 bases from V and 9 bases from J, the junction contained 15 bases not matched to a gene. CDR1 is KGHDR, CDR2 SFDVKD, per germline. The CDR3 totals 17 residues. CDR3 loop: CATSDRSSGSLGSEQFF. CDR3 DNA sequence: TGTGCCACCAGTGATCGCTCTAGCGGGTCCCTGGGAAGTGAGCAGTTCTTC.

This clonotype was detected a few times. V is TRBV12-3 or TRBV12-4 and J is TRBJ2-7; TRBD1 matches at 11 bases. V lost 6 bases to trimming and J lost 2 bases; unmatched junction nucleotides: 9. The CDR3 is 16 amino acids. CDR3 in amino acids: CASSRTGGTTTYEQYF. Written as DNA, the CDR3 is TGTGCCAGCAGCCGGACAGGGGGCACCACCACCTACGAGCAGTACTTC.

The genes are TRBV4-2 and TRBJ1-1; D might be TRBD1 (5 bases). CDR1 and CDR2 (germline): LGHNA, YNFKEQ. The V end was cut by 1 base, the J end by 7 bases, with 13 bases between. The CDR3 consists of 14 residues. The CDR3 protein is CASSQGPGTDEAFF. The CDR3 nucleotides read TGTGCCAGCAGCCAAGGGCCCGGGACTGATGAAGCTTTCTTT.

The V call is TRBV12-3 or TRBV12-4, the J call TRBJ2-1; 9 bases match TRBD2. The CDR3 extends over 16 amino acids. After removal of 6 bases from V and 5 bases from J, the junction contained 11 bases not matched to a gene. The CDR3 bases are TGTGCCAGCAGCCCAGACGGCGGGGGGGCCCACAATGAGCAGTTCTTC. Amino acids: CASSPDGGGAHNEQFF.

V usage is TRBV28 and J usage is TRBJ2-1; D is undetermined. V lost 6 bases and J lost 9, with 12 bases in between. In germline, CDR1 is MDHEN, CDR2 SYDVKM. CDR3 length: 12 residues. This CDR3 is CASRSASVEQFF. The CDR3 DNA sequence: TGTGCCAGCAGATCGGCCTCGGTTGAGCAGTTCTTC.

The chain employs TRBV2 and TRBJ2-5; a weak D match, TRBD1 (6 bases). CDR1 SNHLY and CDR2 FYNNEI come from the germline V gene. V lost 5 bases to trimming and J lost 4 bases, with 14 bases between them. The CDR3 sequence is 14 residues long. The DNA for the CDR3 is TGTGCCAGCAGTCCAGGGGACCCGGGAGAGACCCAGTACTTC. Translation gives CASSPGDPGETQYF.

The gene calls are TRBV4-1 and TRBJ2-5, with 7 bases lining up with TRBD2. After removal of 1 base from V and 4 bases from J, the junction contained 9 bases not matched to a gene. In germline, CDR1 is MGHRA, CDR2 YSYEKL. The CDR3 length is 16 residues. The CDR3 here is CASSQVASGEGETQYF. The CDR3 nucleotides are TGCGCCAGCAGCCAAGTGGCTAGCGGAGAGGGAGAGACCCAGTACTTC.

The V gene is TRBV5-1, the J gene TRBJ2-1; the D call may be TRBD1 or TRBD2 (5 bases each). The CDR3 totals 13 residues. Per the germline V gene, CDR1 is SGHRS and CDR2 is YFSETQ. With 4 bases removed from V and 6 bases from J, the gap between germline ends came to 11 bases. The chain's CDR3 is CASSRGPSNEQFF. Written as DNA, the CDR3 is TGCGCCAGCAGCAGGGGACCATCCAATGAGCAGTTCTTC.